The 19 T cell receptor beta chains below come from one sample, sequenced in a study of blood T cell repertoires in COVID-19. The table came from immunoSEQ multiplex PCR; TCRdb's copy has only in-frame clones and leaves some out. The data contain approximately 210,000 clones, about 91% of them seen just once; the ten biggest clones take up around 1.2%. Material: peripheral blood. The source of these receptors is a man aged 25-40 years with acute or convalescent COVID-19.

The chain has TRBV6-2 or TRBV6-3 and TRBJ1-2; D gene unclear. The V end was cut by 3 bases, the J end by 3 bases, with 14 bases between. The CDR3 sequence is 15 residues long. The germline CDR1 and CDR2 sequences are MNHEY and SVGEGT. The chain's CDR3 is CASSYPSQAHYGYTF. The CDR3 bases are TGTGCCAGCAGTTATCCCTCCCAGGCCCACTATGGCTACACCTTC.

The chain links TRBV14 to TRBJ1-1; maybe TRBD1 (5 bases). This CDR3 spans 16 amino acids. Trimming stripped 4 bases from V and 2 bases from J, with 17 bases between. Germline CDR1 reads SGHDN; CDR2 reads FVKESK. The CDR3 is CASSPSAGRRNTEAFF. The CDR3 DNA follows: TGTGCCAGCAGCCCCTCGGCGGGACGTAGAAACACTGAAGCTTTCTTT.

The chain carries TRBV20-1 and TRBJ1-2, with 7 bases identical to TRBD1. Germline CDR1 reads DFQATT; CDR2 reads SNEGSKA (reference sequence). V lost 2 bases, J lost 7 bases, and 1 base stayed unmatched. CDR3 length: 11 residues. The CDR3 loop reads CSARQGGGYTF. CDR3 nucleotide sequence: TGCAGTGCTAGACAGGGGGGTGGCTACACCTTC.

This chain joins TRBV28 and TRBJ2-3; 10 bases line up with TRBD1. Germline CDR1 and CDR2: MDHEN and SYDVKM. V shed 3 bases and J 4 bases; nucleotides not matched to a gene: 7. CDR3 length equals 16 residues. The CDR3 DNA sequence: TGTGCCAGCAGTTTTGGGACAGGGGCGGGTCCAGATACGCAGTATTTT. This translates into CASSFGTGAGPDTQYF.

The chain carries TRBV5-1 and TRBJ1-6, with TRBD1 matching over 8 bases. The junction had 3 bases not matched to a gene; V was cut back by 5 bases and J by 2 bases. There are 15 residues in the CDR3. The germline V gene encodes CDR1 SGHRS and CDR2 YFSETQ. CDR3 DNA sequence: TGCGCCAGCAGTTCAGGGGGCACCTATAATTCACCCCTCCACTTT. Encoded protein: CASSSGGTYNSPLHF.

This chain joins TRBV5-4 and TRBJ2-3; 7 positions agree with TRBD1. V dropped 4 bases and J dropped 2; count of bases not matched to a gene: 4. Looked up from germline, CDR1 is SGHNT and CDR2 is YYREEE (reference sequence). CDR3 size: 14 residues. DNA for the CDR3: TGTGCCAGCAGCACCGGGACAGACACAGATACGCAGTATTTT. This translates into CASSTGTDTDTQYF.

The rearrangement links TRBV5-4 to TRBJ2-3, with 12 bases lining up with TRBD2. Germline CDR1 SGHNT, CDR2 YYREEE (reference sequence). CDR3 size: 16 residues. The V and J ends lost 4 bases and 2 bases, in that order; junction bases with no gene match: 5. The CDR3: CASSKLAGGLTDTQYF. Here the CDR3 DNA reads TGTGCCAGCAGCAAGCTAGCGGGAGGGCTCACAGATACGCAGTATTTT.

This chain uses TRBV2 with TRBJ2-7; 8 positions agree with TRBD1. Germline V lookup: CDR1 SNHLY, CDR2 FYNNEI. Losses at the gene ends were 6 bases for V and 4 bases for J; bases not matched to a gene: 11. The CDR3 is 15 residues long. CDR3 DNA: TGTGCCAGCAGGTCGGCGGACAGGGAGTTTTACGAGCAGTACTTC. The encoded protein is CASRSADREFYEQYF. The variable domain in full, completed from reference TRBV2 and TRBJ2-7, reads EPEVTQTPSHQVTQMGQEVILRCVPISNHLYFYWYRQILGQKVEFLVSFYNNEISEKSEIFDDQFSVERPDGSNFTLKIRSTKLEDSAMYFCASRSADREFYEQYFGPGTRLTVT.

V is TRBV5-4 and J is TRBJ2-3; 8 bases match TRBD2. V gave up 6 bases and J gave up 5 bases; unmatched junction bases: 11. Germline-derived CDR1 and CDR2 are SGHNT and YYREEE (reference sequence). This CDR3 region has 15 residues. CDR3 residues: CASTARGGELDTQYF. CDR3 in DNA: TGTGCCAGCACCGCCCGGGGGGGGGAATTAGATACGCAGTATTTT.

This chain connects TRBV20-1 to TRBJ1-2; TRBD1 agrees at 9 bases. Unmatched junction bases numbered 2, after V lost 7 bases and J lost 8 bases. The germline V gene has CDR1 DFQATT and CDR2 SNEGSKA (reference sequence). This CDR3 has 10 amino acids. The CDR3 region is CSVGTGGYTF. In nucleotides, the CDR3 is TGCAGTGTAGGGACAGGGGGCTACACCTTC.

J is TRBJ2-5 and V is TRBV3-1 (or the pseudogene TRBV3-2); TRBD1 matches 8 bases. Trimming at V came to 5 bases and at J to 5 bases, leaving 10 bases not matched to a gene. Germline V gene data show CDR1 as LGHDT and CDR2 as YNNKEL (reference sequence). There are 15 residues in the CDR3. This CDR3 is CASSAQGARRETQYF. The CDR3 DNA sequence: TGTGCCAGCAGCGCCCAGGGGGCCAGGCGTGAGACCCAGTACTTC.

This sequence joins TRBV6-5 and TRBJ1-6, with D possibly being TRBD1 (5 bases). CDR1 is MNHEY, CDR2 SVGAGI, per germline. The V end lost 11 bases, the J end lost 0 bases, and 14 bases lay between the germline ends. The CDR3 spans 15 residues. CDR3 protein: CALGGISSYNSPLHF. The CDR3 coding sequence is TGTGCCCTTGGGGGGATAAGCTCCTATAATTCACCCCTCCACTTT.

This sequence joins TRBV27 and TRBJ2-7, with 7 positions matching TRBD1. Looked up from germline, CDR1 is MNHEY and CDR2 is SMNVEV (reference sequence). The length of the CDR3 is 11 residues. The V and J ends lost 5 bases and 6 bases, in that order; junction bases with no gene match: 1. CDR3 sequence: CASSNRGEQYF. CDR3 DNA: TGTGCCAGCAGTAACAGGGGCGAGCAGTACTTC.

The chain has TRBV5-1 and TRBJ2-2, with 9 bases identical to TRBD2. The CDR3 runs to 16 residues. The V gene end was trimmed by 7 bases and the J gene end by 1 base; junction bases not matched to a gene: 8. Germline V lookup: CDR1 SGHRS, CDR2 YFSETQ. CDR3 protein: CASRSIAGVNTGELFF. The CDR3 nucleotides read TGCGCCAGCCGTTCTATAGCGGGAGTGAACACCGGGGAGCTGTTTTTT.

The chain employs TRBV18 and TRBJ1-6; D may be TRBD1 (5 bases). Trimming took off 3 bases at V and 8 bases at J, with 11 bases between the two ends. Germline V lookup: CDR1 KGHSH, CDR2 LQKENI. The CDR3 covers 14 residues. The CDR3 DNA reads TGTGCCAGCTCACCCGACAGTACGGATTCACCCCTCCACTTT. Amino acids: CASSPDSTDSPLHF.

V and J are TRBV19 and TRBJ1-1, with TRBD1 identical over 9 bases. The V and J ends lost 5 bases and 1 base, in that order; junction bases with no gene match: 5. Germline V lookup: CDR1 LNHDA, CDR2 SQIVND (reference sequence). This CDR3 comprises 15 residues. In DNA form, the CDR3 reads TGTGCCAGTAGTCCAAGGACAGGGGAGAACACTGAAGCTTTCTTT. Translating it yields CASSPRTGENTEAFF.

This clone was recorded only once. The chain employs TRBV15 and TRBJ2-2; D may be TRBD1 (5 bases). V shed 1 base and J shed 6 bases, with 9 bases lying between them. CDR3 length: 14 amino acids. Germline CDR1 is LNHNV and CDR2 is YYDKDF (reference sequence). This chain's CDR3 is CATSRGGLAGELFF. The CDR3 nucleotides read TGTGCCACCAGCAGAGGGGGCTTAGCCGGGGAGCTGTTTTTT.

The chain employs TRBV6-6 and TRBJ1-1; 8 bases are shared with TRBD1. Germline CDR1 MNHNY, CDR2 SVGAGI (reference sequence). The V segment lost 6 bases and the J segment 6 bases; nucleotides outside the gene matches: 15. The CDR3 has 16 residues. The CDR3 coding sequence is TGTGCCAGCAGCCCAGCAGTTGGACAGGGTGGTTCTGAAGCTTTCTTT. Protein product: CASSPAVGQGGSEAFF.

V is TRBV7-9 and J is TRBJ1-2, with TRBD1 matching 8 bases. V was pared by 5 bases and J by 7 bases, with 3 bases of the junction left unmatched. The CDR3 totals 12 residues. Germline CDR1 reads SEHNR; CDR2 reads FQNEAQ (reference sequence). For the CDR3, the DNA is TGTGCCAGCAGCCCAGGGGGCCGTGGCTACACCTTC. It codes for CASSPGGRGYTF. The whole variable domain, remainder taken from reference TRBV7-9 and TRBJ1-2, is DTGVSQNPRHKITKRGQNVTFRCDPISEHNRLYWYRQTLGQGPEFLTYFQNEAQLEKSRLLSDRFSAERPKGSFSTLEIQRTEQGDSAMYLCASSPGGRGYTFGSGTRLTVV.